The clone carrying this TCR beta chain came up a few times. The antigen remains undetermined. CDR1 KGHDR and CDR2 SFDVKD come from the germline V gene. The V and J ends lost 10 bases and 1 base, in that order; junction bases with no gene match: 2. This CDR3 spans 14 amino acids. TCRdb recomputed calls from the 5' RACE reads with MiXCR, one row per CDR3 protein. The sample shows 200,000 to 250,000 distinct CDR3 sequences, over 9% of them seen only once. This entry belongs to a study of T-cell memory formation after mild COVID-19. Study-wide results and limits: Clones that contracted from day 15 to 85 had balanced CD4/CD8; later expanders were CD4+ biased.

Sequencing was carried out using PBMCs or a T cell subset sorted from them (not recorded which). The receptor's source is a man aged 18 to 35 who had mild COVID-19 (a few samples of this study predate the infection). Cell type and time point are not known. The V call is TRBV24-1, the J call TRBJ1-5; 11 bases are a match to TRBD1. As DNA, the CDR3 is TGTGCCACAGGGACAGGGGGGAGCAATCAGCCCCAGCATTTT. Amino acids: CATGTGGSNQPQHF.